The 4 T cell receptor beta chains in this list originate from one sample, sequenced in a study of untreated major depressive disorder. The repertoire was sequenced with immunoSEQ multiplex PCR; TCRdb's copy has only in-frame clones and lacks some. Of just under 20,000 clones detected, around 85% appear once; the ten largest clones hold just over 0.8%. Sample: CD4+ T cells from PBMCs. The origin of the receptors is a woman aged 25 to 39 in good health.

V usage is TRBV19 and J usage is TRBJ2-7; a weak D match, TRBD2 (5 bases). Germline CDR1 and CDR2: LNHDA and SQIVND (reference sequence). V was trimmed by 3 bases and J by 0 bases, leaving 6 bases between them. The CDR3 length is 13 residues. The CDR3 DNA sequence: TGTGCCAGTAGTATCGGGGACTCCTACGAGCAGTACTTC. Translation: CASSIGDSYEQYF.

This sequence joins TRBV20-1 and TRBJ1-4; TRBD1 is a possible D gene (5 bases). The CDR3 is made up of 11 amino acids. V was pared by 5 bases and J by 12 bases, with 13 bases between. Germline CDR1 and CDR2: DFQATT and SNEGSKA (reference sequence). The CDR3 reads CSARREIELFF. Written as DNA, the CDR3 is TGCAGTGCTCGCAGGGAGATTGAACTGTTTTTT.

V gene TRBV7-2 combines with J gene TRBJ2-5; D is uncertain. This CDR3 is 15 amino acids long. Trimming took 1 base from V and 1 from J, leaving 10 bases between them. Germline CDR1 is SGHTA and CDR2 is FQGNSA. The CDR3 DNA sequence: TGTGCCAGCAGCTTAGGTGTAGTGCCCCAAGAGACCCAGTACTTC. The encoded protein is CASSLGVVPQETQYF.

This clone was found once. V usage is TRBV5-1 and J usage is TRBJ2-3; TRBD1 is a possible D gene (5 bases). This CDR3 region has 16 residues. The germline CDR1 and CDR2 sequences are SGHRS and YFSETQ. V lost 1 base, J lost 0 bases, and 12 bases lay in between. CDR3 in amino acids: CASSLPDTSSTDTQYF. The CDR3 region has the DNA TGCGCCAGCAGCTTGCCGGACACTTCTAGCACAGATACGCAGTATTTT.